What follows are 14 T cell receptor beta chains derived from one specimen sequenced in a study of control samples from healthy donors and cancer patients. TCRdb keeps only in-frame clones here, not all; method: immunoSEQ multiplex PCR. The sample data list about 200,000 clones. The sequencing input was blood. The receptors shown here come from a woman younger than 45 in good health.

This rearrangement joins TRBV19 to TRBJ2-1, with D perhaps TRBD1 (6 bases). Germline V gene lookup returns CDR1 LNHDA and CDR2 SQIVND (reference sequence). The CDR3 spans 14 residues. The germline V and J ends were trimmed by 8 bases and 4 bases, with 15 bases remaining between them. The CDR3 sequence is CASSDSGLYNEQFF. The CDR3 nucleotides are TGTGCCAGTTCGGACAGTGGGTTATACAATGAGCAGTTCTTC.

This chain connects TRBV6-5 to TRBJ1-6; no definite D call. This CDR3 is 14 amino acids long. CDR1 and CDR2 from the germline V gene are MNHEY and SVGAGI. V shed 7 bases and J shed 9 bases, with 16 bases lying between them. The CDR3 bases are TGTGCCAGCAACGGGCACAGCTCGGGTTCACCCCTCCACTTT. This gives the protein CASNGHSSGSPLHF.

The chain has TRBV2 and TRBJ1-5, with 9 bases aligning to TRBD1. Germline CDR1 SNHLY, CDR2 FYNNEI. This CDR3 contains 15 residues. V shed 6 bases and J 4 bases; nucleotides not matched to a gene: 7. The CDR3: CASSPTGGGNQPQHF. As DNA, the CDR3 is TGTGCCAGCAGCCCAACAGGGGGCGGGAATCAGCCCCAGCATTTT.

The rearrangement links TRBV24-1 to TRBJ1-1; TRBD1 matches 9 bases. CDR3 length equals 13 residues. Germline CDR1 is KGHDR and CDR2 is SFDVKD. J lost 8 bases, V lost 3 bases, and 3 bases had no gene match. CDR3 in amino acids: CATSDDTGGEAFF. CDR3 coding DNA: TGTGCCACCAGTGATGATACAGGGGGCGAAGCTTTCTTT.

The chain employs TRBV4-1 and TRBJ1-2; maybe TRBD1 (6 bases). This CDR3 has 13 residues. Germline CDR1 is MGHRA and CDR2 is YSYEKL. V was trimmed by 4 bases and J by 8 bases, leaving 14 bases between them. Here the CDR3 reads CASSPTGRRGYTF. The CDR3 coding sequence is TGCGCCAGCAGCCCTACAGGGCGACGCGGCTACACCTTC.

The gene calls are TRBV5-4 and TRBJ2-7; D is unresolved. With 0 bases removed from V and 4 bases from J, the gap between germline ends came to 20 bases. Germline V gives CDR1 SGHNT, CDR2 YYREEE (reference sequence). The CDR3 length is 17 residues. CDR3 in DNA: TGTGCCAGCAGCTTGGCCGAATTAACGCTCGGTGATTACGAGCAGTACTTC. Protein product: CASSLAELTLGDYEQYF.

V and J are TRBV25-1 and TRBJ1-5; 7 bases line up with TRBD1. CDR1 and CDR2 (germline): MGHDK, SYGVNS. V gave up 4 bases and J gave up 2 bases; unmatched junction bases: 5. There are 15 residues in the CDR3. CDR3 bases: TGTGCCAGCAGTGGGGCCGGGACAGGCAATCAGCCCCAGCATTTT. It specifies CASSGAGTGNQPQHF. Full variable domain (rest looked up from reference TRBV25-1 and TRBJ1-5): EADIYQTPRYLVIGTGKKITLECSQTMGHDKMYWYQQDPGMELHLIHYSYGVNSTEKGDLSSESTVSRIRTEHFPLTLESARPSHTSQYLCASSGAGTGNQPQHFGDGTRLSIL.

V is TRBV27 and J is TRBJ1-1; 10 bases map to TRBD1. This CDR3 spans 17 amino acids. Germline CDR1 and CDR2: MNHEY and SMNVEV (reference sequence). The junction had 6 bases not matched to a gene; V was cut back by 1 base and J by 1 base. The chain's CDR3 is CASSLFWDRGPNTEAFF. The CDR3 nucleotides are TGTGCCAGCAGTTTATTTTGGGACAGGGGCCCGAACACTGAAGCTTTCTTT.

The V call is TRBV24-1, the J call TRBJ2-3; 13 nucleotides match TRBD2. From germline, CDR1 is KGHDR and CDR2 SFDVKD. This CDR3 comprises 16 residues. Unmatched junction bases numbered 4, after V lost 4 bases and J lost 4 bases. The CDR3 bases are TGTGCCACCAGTGACAAACTAGCGGGGGGGTCAGATACGCAGTATTTT. As protein: CATSDKLAGGSDTQYF.

The chain employs TRBV6-2 or TRBV6-3 and TRBJ1-5; D may be TRBD1 (5 bases). This CDR3 has 15 amino acids. Between the trimmed V and J ends, which lost 5 bases and 5 bases, there was a span of 16 bases. From germline, CDR1 is MNHEY and CDR2 SVGEGT. The CDR3 DNA follows: TGTGCCAGCAGTACAGGTATGCGGCGGGATCAGCCCCAGCATTTT. Its translation is CASSTGMRRDQPQHF.

The rearrangement uses TRBV3-1 (or the pseudogene TRBV3-2) and TRBJ2-7; D possibly corresponds to TRBD1 (6 bases). V was trimmed by 1 base and J by 2 bases, leaving 15 bases between them. The CDR3 sequence is 16 residues long. The V gene's germline CDR1 is LGHDT and CDR2 YNNKEL (reference sequence). CDR3 DNA: TGTGCCAGCAGCCAAGCCCCCCAGGGGCGCACCTACGAGCAGTACTTC. Protein product: CASSQAPQGRTYEQYF.

V and J are TRBV19 and TRBJ1-1, with a possible D match to TRBD1 (5 bases). Between the trimmed V and J ends, which lost 5 bases and 7 bases, there was a span of 17 bases. Germline CDR1 LNHDA, CDR2 SQIVND (reference sequence). The CDR3 has 14 residues. The CDR3 here is CASSYRTAYFEAFF. The DNA of the CDR3 is TGTGCCAGTAGTTACAGGACCGCTTACTTTGAAGCTTTCTTT.

V gene TRBV7-9 combines with J gene TRBJ1-6, with D tentatively TRBD1 (5 bases). Germline assignment: CDR1 SEHNR and CDR2 FQNEAQ (reference sequence). V gave up 5 bases and J gave up 0 bases, with 17 bases separating them. The CDR3 has 18 residues. CDR3 sequence reads: CASSAADGTSSYNSPLHF. The CDR3 nucleotides read TGTGCCAGCAGCGCTGCAGACGGGACCAGCTCCTATAATTCACCCCTCCACTTT.

The CDR3 spells CAWSTGTGNTEAFF. CDR3 coding DNA: TGTGCCTGGAGTACAGGGACCGGGAACACTGAAGCTTTCTTT. V usage is TRBV30 and J usage is TRBJ1-1; maybe TRBD1 (6 bases). The CDR3 covers 14 residues. Trimming pared 2 bases from V and 1 base from J, leaving 11 bases between. Germline-derived CDR1 and CDR2 are GTSNPN and SVGIG (reference sequence). Full variable domain (outside the CDR3, taken from reference TRBV30 and TRBJ1-1): SQTIHQWPATLVQPVGSPLSLECTVEGTSNPNLYWYRQAAGRGLQLLFYSVGIGQISSEVPQNLSASRPQDRQFILSSKKLLLSDSGFYLCAWSTGTGNTEAFFGQGTRLTVV.